This T cell receptor (beta chain) was sequenced in a study of blood T cells in healthy people across ages. Looked up from germline, CDR1 is LGHDT and CDR2 is YNNKEL (reference sequence). The germline V and J ends were trimmed by 4 bases and 0 bases, with 13 bases remaining between them. This CDR3 comprises 16 residues. This clonotype was found many times. Its antigen is unidentified. A second 7 to 11 cycle PCR used barcoded and J-beta primers. Each CDR3 protein is one row after TCRdb ran MiXCR on the 5' RACE reads. This table holds about 640,000 distinct CDR3 sequences, about 30% found once. General study points: Long-lived donors carried more naive CD4+ cells and greater diversity than aged donors.

A minimum of 6 million PBMCs was isolated per sample. V is TRBV3-1 and J is TRBJ2-1; tentative D call: TRBD1 (5 bases). The specimen sequenced was blood. The TCR sequence derives from a woman over 75 in good health. The CDR3 DNA sequence: TGTGCCAGCAGCCGACCAAGGGGAAGCTCCTACAATGAGCAGTTCTTC. This translates into CASSRPRGSSYNEQFF.